These 26 T cell receptor beta chains were all obtained from the same sample, sequenced in a study of blood T cell repertoires in COVID-19. The assay was immunoSEQ multiplex PCR, and TCRdb's table has in-frame clones only and misses some. The data contain 250,000 or so clones, roughly 86% of them singletons. The sample consisted of PBMCs or T cells enriched from blood (not recorded which). Source of these receptors: a woman between 18 and 29 years old who had recovered from COVID-19.

V and J are TRBV7-3 and TRBJ2-5; 9 bases map to TRBD2. CDR1 is SGHTA and CDR2 is FQGTGA in the germline V gene. Trimming took 2 bases from V and 8 from J; bases not matched to a gene: 15. The length of the CDR3 is 17 residues. DNA for the CDR3: TGTGCCAGCAGCTTAGATGGCCTAGCGGGGCCTGGGTATACCCAGTACTTC. Translated: CASSLDGLAGPGYTQYF. The whole variable domain, remainder taken from reference TRBV7-3 and TRBJ2-5, is GAGVSQTPSNKVTEKGKYVELRCDPISGHTALYWYRQSLGQGPEFLIYFQGTGAADDSGLPNDRFFAVRPEGSVSTLKIQRTERGDSAVYLCASSLDGLAGPGYTQYFGPGTRLLVL.

Here the CDR3 reads CASSRVTSGASDTQYF. CDR3 DNA sequence: TGTGCCAGCAGCAGGGTAACTAGCGGGGCCTCAGATACGCAGTATTTT. The V gene is TRBV5-4, the J gene TRBJ2-3; TRBD2 matches 10 bases. Looked up from germline, CDR1 is SGHNT and CDR2 is YYREEE (reference sequence). The junction had 9 bases not matched to a gene; V was cut back by 4 bases and J by 4 bases. This CDR3 spans 16 amino acids.

The chain has TRBV6-4 and TRBJ1-1; TRBD1 is a possible D gene (6 bases). Germline loops: CDR1 MRHNA, CDR2 SNTAGT. The V gene lost 2 bases and the J gene lost 9 bases, with 13 bases spanning the gap. The CDR3 loop spans 13 amino acids. The CDR3 DNA reads as TGTGCCAGCAGTGACAGGCGGGGGGCGAAAGCTTTCTTT. Its protein is CASSDRRGAKAFF.

The V call is TRBV18, the J call TRBJ2-3; a weak D match, TRBD2 (5 bases). V lost 3 bases and J lost 2, with 6 bases in between. Germline V CDR1 and CDR2: KGHSH, LQKENI. The CDR3 loop spans 13 amino acids. CDR3 residues: CASSPGNTDTQYF. CDR3 in DNA: TGTGCCAGCTCACCCGGGAACACAGATACGCAGTATTTT. The whole variable domain, filled in from reference TRBV18 and TRBJ2-3, reads NAGVMQNPRHLVRRRGQEARLRCSPMKGHSHVYWYRQLPEEGLKFMVYLQKENIIDESGMPKERFSAEFPKEGPSILRIQQVVRGDSAAYFCASSPGNTDTQYFGPGTRLTVL.

The rearrangement joins TRBV19 to TRBJ1-5; D is possibly TRBD1 (6 bases). The V gene lost 2 bases and the J gene lost 9 bases, with 17 bases spanning the gap. CDR3 length: 15 amino acids. Germline CDR1 reads LNHDA; CDR2 reads SQIVND (reference sequence). In DNA form, the CDR3 reads TGTGCCAGTAGTATAAAAGGGGGGGAAGGATGGCCCCAGCATTTT. It is translated as CASSIKGGEGWPQHF.

This rearrangement joins TRBV28 to TRBJ1-4, with unresolved D. V shed 7 bases and J shed 5 bases, with 8 bases lying between them. The CDR3 is 12 amino acids. Germline V gives CDR1 MDHEN, CDR2 SYDVKM. The DNA of the CDR3 is TGTGCCAGCACCGCGGGGAATGAAAAACTGTTTTTT. Translation gives CASTAGNEKLFF. The full variable domain, with the rest looked up from reference TRBV28 and TRBJ1-4, is DVKVTQSSRYLVKRTGEKVFLECVQDMDHENMFWYRQDPGLGLRLIYFSYDVKMKEKGDIPEGYSVSREKKERFSLILESASTNQTSMYLCASTAGNEKLFFGSGTQLSVL.

This rearrangement joins TRBV27 to TRBJ2-1; unclear D gene. Per the germline V gene, CDR1 is MNHEY and CDR2 is SMNVEV (reference sequence). V lost 3 bases to trimming and J lost 6 bases, with 21 bases between them. The CDR3 covers 17 residues. CDR3 amino acids: CASSFHSREPKSNEQFF. The CDR3 DNA reads as TGTGCCAGCAGTTTCCATTCACGTGAGCCGAAGAGCAATGAGCAGTTCTTC.

The V and J genes are TRBV7-8 and TRBJ2-7; the match to TRBD2 covers 9 bases. This CDR3 has 16 residues. Per the germline V gene, CDR1 is SGHVS and CDR2 is FQNEAQ. Trimming cost V 1 base and J 5 bases; bases outside gene matches: 9. The CDR3: CASSLEIRTSAHEQYF. The CDR3 DNA follows: TGTGCCAGCAGCTTAGAGATTCGGACTAGCGCCCACGAGCAGTACTTC.

This chain uses TRBV12-5 with TRBJ1-1; weak D call: TRBD1 (5 bases). The CDR3 contains 15 residues. Germline assignment: CDR1 LGHNT and CDR2 FRNRAP. Trimming stripped 0 bases from V and 0 bases from J, with 8 bases between. The CDR3 DNA reads as TGTGCTAGTGGTTTGGTTCAGGGAATGAACACTGAAGCTTTCTTT. Translated, it gives CASGLVQGMNTEAFF.

This CDR3 reads CASSSSDSQETQYF. The CDR3 nucleotides are TGTGCCAGCAGCTCGAGTGACAGCCAAGAGACCCAGTACTTC. The genes are TRBV9 and TRBJ2-5, with D tentatively TRBD1 (5 bases). The germline V gene encodes CDR1 SGDLS and CDR2 YYNGEE. The CDR3 sequence is 14 residues long. V lost 4 bases, J lost 1 base, and 11 bases lay in between.

This clone was counted a single time. The chain uses TRBV19 and TRBJ1-4; no clear D gene. The CDR3 totals 17 residues. The germline V gene encodes CDR1 LNHDA and CDR2 SQIVND (reference sequence). Trimming stripped 1 base from V and 0 bases from J, with 12 bases between. The CDR3 protein is CASSIVLRIPTNEKLFF. In nucleotides, the CDR3 is TGTGCCAGTAGTATAGTTCTCAGGATTCCAACTAATGAAAAACTGTTTTTT.

This chain links TRBV19 with TRBJ1-5, with 9 bases fitting TRBD1. Trimming at V came to 7 bases and at J to 4 bases, leaving 5 bases not matched to a gene. This CDR3 is built from 14 residues. The germline V gene encodes CDR1 LNHDA and CDR2 SQIVND (reference sequence). The DNA for the CDR3 is TGTGCCAGTAAGGACAGGGGAGAGAATCAGCCCCAGCATTTT. This translates into CASKDRGENQPQHF.

The rearrangement joins TRBV7-2 to TRBJ2-5; weak D call: TRBD2 (6 bases). The CDR3 is 14 residues long. Germline CDR1 and CDR2: SGHTA and FQGNSA. The germline V and J ends were trimmed by 4 bases and 3 bases, with 12 bases remaining between them. CDR3 nucleotide sequence: TGTGCCAGCAGCTCCTCAGGACTAAAAGAGACCCAGTACTTC. It codes for CASSSSGLKETQYF.

The CDR3 protein is CASSPGPTSLRFF. For the CDR3, the DNA is TGTGCCAGCAGCCCGGGTCCGACTAGTTTACGGTTCTTC. This rearrangement joins TRBV7-9 to TRBJ2-1, with D tentatively TRBD2 (6 bases). Trimming took 5 bases from V and 15 from J, leaving 20 bases between them. CDR3 size: 13 residues. CDR1 and CDR2 (germline): SEHNR, FQNEAQ (reference sequence).

This clone was seen once. This sequence joins TRBV7-3 and TRBJ2-5; TRBD1 aligns across 10 bases. V gave up 2 bases and J gave up 7 bases; unmatched junction bases: 7. The CDR3 sequence is 15 residues long. Germline loops: CDR1 SGHTA, CDR2 FQGTGA. CDR3 DNA sequence: TGTGCCAGCAGCTTAGGGGACAGGGGAGAGGTGACCCAGTACTTC. Translation gives CASSLGDRGEVTQYF.

The rearrangement uses TRBV19 and TRBJ2-2, with a tentative D call TRBD1 (6 bases). Germline V gene sequence: CDR1 LNHDA, CDR2 SQIVND (reference sequence). Trimming removed 5 bases from V and 6 bases from J, with 16 bases in between. The CDR3 covers 15 residues. The DNA for the CDR3 is TGTGCCAGTAGTCGCGGCAGGGGAAACCCCGGGGAGCTGTTTTTT. Protein: CASSRGRGNPGELFF.

The chain has TRBV3-1 (or the pseudogene TRBV3-2) and TRBJ1-3; 7 bases match TRBD1. The CDR3 loop spans 16 amino acids. Germline V lookup: CDR1 LGHDT, CDR2 YNNKEL (reference sequence). V lost 1 base, J lost 3 bases, and 6 bases stayed unmatched. The CDR3 sequence is CASSQVYRGFGNTIYF. CDR3 nucleotides: TGTGCCAGCAGCCAAGTCTACAGGGGATTTGGAAACACCATATATTTT.

There are a few counts of this clone. V and J are TRBV19 and TRBJ1-5; 9 bases map to TRBD1. V was clipped by 4 bases and J by 3 bases; unmatched bases: 4. Germline CDR1 and CDR2: LNHDA and SQIVND (reference sequence). CDR3 length equals 15 residues. The CDR3 DNA follows: TGTGCCAGTAGTACCGGGACAGGGAACAATCAGCCCCAGCATTTT. Protein: CASSTGTGNNQPQHF.

The rearrangement uses TRBV5-4 and TRBJ2-2, with TRBD1 as a possible D gene (5 bases). The germline V and J ends were trimmed by 4 bases and 1 base, with 17 bases remaining between them. Germline lookup yields CDR1 SGHNT and CDR2 YYREEE (reference sequence). This CDR3 spans 17 amino acids. The CDR3 region has the DNA TGTGCCAGCAGCACACCGGTCCGGACACAGAACACCGGGGAGCTGTTTTTT. Amino acids: CASSTPVRTQNTGELFF.

This clone showed up many times. The CDR3 DNA is TGCAGCGCCACGGCGACCGGGACAGGCGAAGCTTTCTTT. This codes for CSATATGTGEAFF. The rearrangement uses TRBV29-1 and TRBJ1-1, with TRBD1 matching 8 bases. The CDR3 spans 13 residues. The germline V gene encodes CDR1 SQVTM and CDR2 ANQGSEA. The J segment lost 8 bases and the V segment lost 7 bases, leaving 12 bases of the junction unmatched.

This chain links TRBV6-2 or TRBV6-3 with TRBJ2-2; weak D call: TRBD2 (5 bases). V lost 6 bases to trimming and J lost 3 bases, with 14 bases between them. This CDR3 has 15 residues. CDR1 and CDR2 (germline): MNHEY, SVGEGT. DNA for the CDR3: TGTGCCAGCAGCGCTCGGGGTATGGACACCGGGGAGCTGTTTTTT. Translating it yields CASSARGMDTGELFF.

This clone has just one count. The V gene is TRBV11-2, the J gene TRBJ2-7; TRBD1 agrees at 9 bases. This CDR3 contains 17 residues. The trim removed 7 bases at V and 1 base at J, leaving 14 bases unmatched. Germline-derived CDR1 and CDR2 are SGHAT and FQNNGV. CDR3: CASNSGTGNLGSYEQYF. DNA of the CDR3: TGTGCCAGCAACTCCGGGACAGGGAACCTAGGGTCCTACGAGCAGTACTTC.

The V and J genes are TRBV27 and TRBJ1-2; D ambiguous. The germline gives CDR1 MNHEY, CDR2 SMNVEV (reference sequence). The V end was cut by 2 bases, the J end by 0 bases, with 4 bases between. The CDR3 extends over 13 amino acids. The CDR3 sequence: CASSLTANYGYTF. In DNA, the CDR3 is TGTGCCAGCAGTTTAACAGCTAACTATGGCTACACCTTC.

This clone was counted a single time. The chain carries TRBV11-2 and TRBJ2-1; 13 nucleotides agree with TRBD2. Per germline, CDR1 SGHAT and CDR2 FQNNGV. The CDR3 spans 15 residues. Trimming took 7 bases from V and 7 from J; bases not matched to a gene: 7. DNA of the CDR3: TGTGCCAGCACCGAACTAGCGGGAGGGCTTAATGAGCAGTTCTTC. As protein: CASTELAGGLNEQFF.

The rearrangement uses TRBV29-1 and TRBJ2-7; D is unclear. With 0 bases removed from V and 3 bases from J, the gap between germline ends came to 3 bases. This CDR3 has 11 residues. Germline V gives CDR1 SQVTM, CDR2 ANQGSEA. CDR3 region: CSVEDYYEQYF. In nucleotides, the CDR3 is TGCAGCGTTGAAGACTACTACGAGCAGTACTTC.

A single count supports this clone. This sequence joins TRBV28 and TRBJ2-6, with 10 bases fitting TRBD1. There are 17 residues in the CDR3. Germline CDR1 MDHEN, CDR2 SYDVKM. The V gene end was trimmed by 6 bases and the J gene end by 2 bases; junction bases not matched to a gene: 7. The CDR3 DNA is TGTGCCAGCAGGTCGGACAGGGGGAGACCTGGGGCCAACGTCCTGACTTTC. Translation gives CASRSDRGRPGANVLTF.